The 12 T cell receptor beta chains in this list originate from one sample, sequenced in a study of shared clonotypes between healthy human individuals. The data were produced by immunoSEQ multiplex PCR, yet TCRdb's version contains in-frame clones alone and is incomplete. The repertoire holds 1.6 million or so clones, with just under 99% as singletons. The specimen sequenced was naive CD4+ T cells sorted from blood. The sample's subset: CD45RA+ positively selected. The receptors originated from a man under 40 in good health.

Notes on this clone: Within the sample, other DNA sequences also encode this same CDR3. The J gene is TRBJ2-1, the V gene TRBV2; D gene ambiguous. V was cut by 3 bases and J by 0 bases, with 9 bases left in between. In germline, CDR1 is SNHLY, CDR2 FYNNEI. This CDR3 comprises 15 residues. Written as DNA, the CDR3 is TGTGCCAGCAGTGAGAATAGCATCTCCTACAATGAGCAGTTCTTC. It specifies CASSENSISYNEQFF.

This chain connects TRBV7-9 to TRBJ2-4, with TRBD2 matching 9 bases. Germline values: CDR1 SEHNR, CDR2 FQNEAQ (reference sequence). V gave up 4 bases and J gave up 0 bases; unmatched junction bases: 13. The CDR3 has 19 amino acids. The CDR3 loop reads CASSSEWGLAPGAKNIQYF. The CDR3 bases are TGTGCCAGCAGCTCCGAATGGGGACTAGCTCCAGGAGCCAAAAACATTCAGTACTTC. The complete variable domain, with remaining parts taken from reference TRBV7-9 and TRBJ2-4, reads DTGVSQNPRHKITKRGQNVTFRCDPISEHNRLYWYRQTLGQGPEFLTYFQNEAQLEKSRLLSDRFSAERPKGSFSTLEIQRTEQGDSAMYLCASSSEWGLAPGAKNIQYFGAGTRLSVL.

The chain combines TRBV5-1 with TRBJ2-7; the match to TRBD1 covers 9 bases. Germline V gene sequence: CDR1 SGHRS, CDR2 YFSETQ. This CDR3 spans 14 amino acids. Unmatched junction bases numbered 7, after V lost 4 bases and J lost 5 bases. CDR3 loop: CASSRGQGVDEQYF. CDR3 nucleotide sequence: TGCGCCAGCAGCAGGGGACAGGGTGTAGACGAGCAGTACTTC.

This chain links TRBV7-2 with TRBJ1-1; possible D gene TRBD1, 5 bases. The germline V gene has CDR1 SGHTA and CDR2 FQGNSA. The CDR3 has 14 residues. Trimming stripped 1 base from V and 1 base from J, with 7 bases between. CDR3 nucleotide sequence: TGTGCCAGCAGCTTAGTTGGACAGAACACTGAAGCTTTCTTT. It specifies CASSLVGQNTEAFF.

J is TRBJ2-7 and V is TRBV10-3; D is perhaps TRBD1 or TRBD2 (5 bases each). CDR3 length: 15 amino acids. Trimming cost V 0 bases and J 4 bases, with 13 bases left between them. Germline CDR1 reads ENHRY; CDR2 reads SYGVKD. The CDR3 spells CAISESGDRGYEQYF. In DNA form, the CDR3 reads TGTGCCATCAGTGAGTCAGGGGACCGTGGGTACGAGCAGTACTTC.

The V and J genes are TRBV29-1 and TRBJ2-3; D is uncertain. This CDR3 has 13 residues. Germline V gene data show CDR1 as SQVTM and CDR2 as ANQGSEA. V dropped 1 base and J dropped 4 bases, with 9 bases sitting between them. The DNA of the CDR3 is TGCAGCGTTGAAGGTTTCGCGCCAGATACGCAGTATTTT. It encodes CSVEGFAPDTQYF.

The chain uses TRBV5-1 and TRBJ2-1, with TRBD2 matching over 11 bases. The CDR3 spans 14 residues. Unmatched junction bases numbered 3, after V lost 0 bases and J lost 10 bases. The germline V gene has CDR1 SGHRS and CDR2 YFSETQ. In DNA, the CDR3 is TGCGCCAGCAGCTTGGGACTAGCGGGACGGGAGCAGTTCTTC. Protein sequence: CASSLGLAGREQFF.

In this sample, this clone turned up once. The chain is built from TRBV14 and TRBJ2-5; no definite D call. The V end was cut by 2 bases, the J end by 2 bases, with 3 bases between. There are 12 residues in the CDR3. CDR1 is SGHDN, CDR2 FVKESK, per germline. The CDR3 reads CASSQHQETQYF. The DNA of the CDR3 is TGTGCCAGCAGCCAACATCAAGAGACCCAGTACTTC.

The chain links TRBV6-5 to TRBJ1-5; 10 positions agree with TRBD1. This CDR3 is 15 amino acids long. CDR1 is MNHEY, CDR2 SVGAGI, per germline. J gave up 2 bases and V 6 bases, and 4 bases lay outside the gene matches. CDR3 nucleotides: TGTGCCAGCAGAAGACAGGGGGCGGGCAATCAGCCCCAGCATTTT. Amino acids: CASRRQGAGNQPQHF.

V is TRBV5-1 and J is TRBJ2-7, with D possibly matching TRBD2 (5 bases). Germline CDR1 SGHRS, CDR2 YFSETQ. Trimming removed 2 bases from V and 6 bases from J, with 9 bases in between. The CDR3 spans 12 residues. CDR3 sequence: CASSLRGSEQYF. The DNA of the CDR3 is TGCGCCAGCAGCTTAAGAGGGTCCGAGCAGTACTTC. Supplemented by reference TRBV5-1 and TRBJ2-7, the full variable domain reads KAGVTQTPRYLIKTRGQQVTLSCSPISGHRSVSWYQQTPGQGLQFLFEYFSETQRNKGNFPGRFSGRQFSNSRSEMNVSTLELGDSALYLCASSLRGSEQYFGPGTRLTVT.

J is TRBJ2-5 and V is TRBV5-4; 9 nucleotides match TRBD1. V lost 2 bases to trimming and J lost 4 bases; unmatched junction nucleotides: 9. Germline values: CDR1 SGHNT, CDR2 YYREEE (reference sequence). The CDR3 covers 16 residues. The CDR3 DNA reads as TGTGCCAGCAGCTTTGTCCCGACAGGGGGTGGAGAGACCCAGTACTTC. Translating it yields CASSFVPTGGGETQYF.

CDR3 loop: CASSIRRGNPPDTQYF. The CDR3 DNA reads as TGTGCCAGTAGTATACGGCGCGGGAACCCCCCAGATACGCAGTATTTT. The J gene is TRBJ2-3, the V gene TRBV19; D possibly corresponds to TRBD2 (6 bases). The CDR3 has 16 residues. Trimming cost V 2 bases and J 4 bases, with 16 bases left between them. Looked up from germline, CDR1 is LNHDA and CDR2 is SQIVND (reference sequence).